One and the same sample provided the 30 T cell receptor beta chains below, sequenced in a study of PD-L1 blockade in urothelial cancer. Libraries were prepared by immunoSEQ multiplex PCR; TCRdb keeps only in-frame clonotypes and omits some of them. The top ten clones hold around 6.7% of a sample with 35,000 to 45,000 clones, about 89% of them seen once. Regarding time point: peripheral blood 6 weeks after treatment start. The sequencing here drew on PBMCs, taken around atezolizumab (anti-PD-L1) treatment. These TCRs come from a man aged 65 to 79 with urothelial cancer.

This chain connects TRBV9 to TRBJ2-3, with a tentative D call TRBD1 (5 bases). Germline CDR1 and CDR2: SGDLS and YYNGEE. The V end was cut by 3 bases, the J end by 4 bases, with 6 bases between. There are 12 residues in the CDR3. The CDR3 region is CASSETADTQYF. The CDR3 nucleotides are TGTGCCAGCAGCGAGACAGCAGATACGCAGTATTTT. The variable domain in full, completed from reference TRBV9 and TRBJ2-3, reads DSGVTQTPKHLITATGQRVTLRCSPRSGDLSVYWYQQSLDQGLQFLIQYYNGEERAKGNILERFSAQQFPDLHSELNLSSLELGDSALYFCASSETADTQYFGPGTRLTVL.

The V gene is TRBV9, the J gene TRBJ1-2; 9 bases align to TRBD1. Germline-derived CDR1 and CDR2 are SGDLS and YYNGEE. There are 16 residues in the CDR3. The V gene end was trimmed by 3 bases and the J gene end by 5 bases; junction bases not matched to a gene: 11. The CDR3 DNA reads as TGTGCCAGCAGCGAGGGACAGGGAAAAATTCAATATGGCTACACCTTC. It is translated as CASSEGQGKIQYGYTF.

This chain links TRBV29-1 with TRBJ1-2; a weak D match, TRBD1 (6 bases). Trimming pared 1 base from V and 4 bases from J, leaving 19 bases between. Germline V gene data show CDR1 as SQVTM and CDR2 as ANQGSEA. This CDR3 has 16 amino acids. The DNA of the CDR3 is TGCAGCGTTGAAGGAACAGGGTCGGCGAAAGCCTATGGCTACACCTTC. This sequence encodes CSVEGTGSAKAYGYTF.

The rearrangement uses TRBV29-1 and TRBJ2-3; no firm D call. This CDR3 has 14 residues. The germline CDR1 and CDR2 sequences are SQVTM and ANQGSEA. Trimming removed 4 bases from V and 3 bases from J, with 14 bases in between. The DNA of the CDR3 is TGCAGCGTTGCTGTGTCCCTTTCTACAGATACGCAGTATTTT. It yields the protein CSVAVSLSTDTQYF.

This sequence joins TRBV28 and TRBJ2-3; 9 nucleotides line up with TRBD1. V was pared by 8 bases and J by 1 base, with 13 bases of the junction left unmatched. The CDR3 contains 17 residues. CDR1 and CDR2 (germline): MDHEN, SYDVKM. The chain's CDR3 is CASLVSGQGGGTDTQYF. The CDR3 DNA reads as TGTGCCAGCCTGGTGTCGGGACAGGGAGGAGGCACAGATACGCAGTATTTT. The full variable domain, with the rest looked up from reference TRBV28 and TRBJ2-3, is DVKVTQSSRYLVKRTGEKVFLECVQDMDHENMFWYRQDPGLGLRLIYFSYDVKMKEKGDIPEGYSVSREKKERFSLILESASTNQTSMYLCASLVSGQGGGTDTQYFGPGTRLTVL.

This sequence joins TRBV15 and TRBJ1-5, with a weak D call TRBD1 (6 bases). Between the trimmed V and J ends, which lost 1 base and 5 bases, there was a span of 15 bases. The CDR3 spans 16 residues. The V gene's germline CDR1 is LNHNV and CDR2 YYDKDF (reference sequence). The CDR3 DNA reads TGTGCCACCAGCAGAGTCGATCCCAGGGGCGATCAGCCCCAGCATTTT. As protein: CATSRVDPRGDQPQHF. The full variable domain, rest sourced from reference TRBV15 and TRBJ1-5, is DAMVIQNPRYQVTQFGKPVTLSCSQTLNHNVMYWYQQKSSQAPKLLFHYYDKDFNNEADTPDNFQSRRPNTSFCFLDIRSPGLGDTAMYLCATSRVDPRGDQPQHFGDGTRLSIL.

V is TRBV6-4 and J is TRBJ2-7; 11 nucleotides agree with TRBD2. The V gene's germline CDR1 is MRHNA and CDR2 SNTAGT. V shed 2 bases, J shed 7 bases, and the junction held 7 bases outside the gene matches. The CDR3 is made up of 15 amino acids. CDR3 nucleotides: TGTGCCAGCAGTGACAAACTAGCGGGAGTGGATGAGCAGTACTTC. It codes for CASSDKLAGVDEQYF.

This sequence joins TRBV5-1 and TRBJ2-1; TRBD2 matches 11 bases. CDR1 and CDR2 (germline): SGHRS, YFSETQ. V lost 4 bases and J lost 7; bases outside the gene matches: 19. The CDR3 runs to 19 residues. The CDR3 DNA sequence: TGCGCCAGCAGCACGGGACTCGGCCGTACTAGCGGGAGTTCGAATGAGCAGTTCTTC. This gives the protein CASSTGLGRTSGSSNEQFF.

The chain recombines TRBV28 with TRBJ1-4, with 9 positions matching TRBD1. V lost 6 bases and J lost 8; bases outside the gene matches: 13. CDR1 is MDHEN and CDR2 is SYDVKM in the germline V gene. CDR3 length: 16 residues. Written as DNA, the CDR3 is TGTGCCAGCAGCCCCGCGCCGGGACAGGGTAACGAAAAACTGTTTTTT. It encodes CASSPAPGQGNEKLFF.

This chain joins TRBV9 and TRBJ2-2; 9 bases line up with TRBD1. The V segment lost 3 bases and the J segment 2 bases; nucleotides outside the gene matches: 2. CDR1 SGDLS and CDR2 YYNGEE come from the germline V gene. This CDR3 contains 15 residues. CDR3 DNA: TGTGCCAGCAGCGAGGGACAGGGCAACACCGGGGAGCTGTTTTTT. Protein sequence: CASSEGQGNTGELFF.

This clone was observed once. The rearrangement links TRBV2 to TRBJ2-5, with TRBD1 matching 9 bases. This CDR3 region has 15 residues. CDR1 is SNHLY, CDR2 FYNNEI, per germline. With 6 bases clipped from V and 2 bases from J, the junction kept 7 bases outside the gene matches. The DNA of the CDR3 is TGTGCCAGCAGGGGGACAGGGTCCCCTCAAGAGACCCAGTACTTC. Translating gives CASRGTGSPQETQYF.

The gene calls are TRBV29-1 and TRBJ1-2; D might be TRBD1 (6 bases). V was shortened by 3 bases and J by 5 bases, with 10 bases between the two germline ends. Germline CDR1 reads SQVTM; CDR2 reads ANQGSEA. The CDR3 totals 12 residues. CDR3 DNA sequence: TGCAGCGTTGAGGGGACACGGTATGGCTACACCTTC. Residues: CSVEGTRYGYTF.

This rearrangement joins TRBV5-1 to TRBJ2-7, with 10 bases that match TRBD2. Germline V gene data show CDR1 as SGHRS and CDR2 as YFSETQ. The CDR3 is made up of 16 amino acids. Trimming removed 1 base from V and 3 bases from J; junction bases left unmatched: 7. CDR3 region: CASSLRNLAGDYEQYF. The CDR3 DNA follows: TGCGCCAGCAGCTTGAGGAATCTAGCGGGGGACTACGAGCAGTACTTC.

The chain recombines TRBV2 with TRBJ2-2; 11 bases match TRBD2. V shed 7 bases and J 8 bases; nucleotides not matched to a gene: 12. The CDR3 covers 16 residues. Germline V gene lookup returns CDR1 SNHLY and CDR2 FYNNEI. Written as DNA, the CDR3 is TGTGCCAGCACCCCGGGGACTAGCGGCACCAAGGGGGAGCTGTTTTTT. Translation: CASTPGTSGTKGELFF. Combining the CDR3 with reference TRBV2 and TRBJ2-2 gives the whole variable domain EPEVTQTPSHQVTQMGQEVILRCVPISNHLYFYWYRQILGQKVEFLVSFYNNEISEKSEIFDDQFSVERPDGSNFTLKIRSTKLEDSAMYFCASTPGTSGTKGELFFGEGSRLTVL.

In its sample, this clone was seen a few times. V is TRBV9 and J is TRBJ2-2; D perhaps matches TRBD2 (6 bases). Per the germline V gene, CDR1 is SGDLS and CDR2 is YYNGEE. V lost 0 bases to trimming and J lost 3 bases, with 12 bases between them. There are 16 residues in the CDR3. The CDR3 is CASSVAGGVHTGELFF. In nucleotides, the CDR3 is TGTGCCAGCAGCGTAGCAGGAGGGGTCCACACCGGGGAGCTGTTTTTT.

This clone was seen a single time. The chain combines TRBV19 with TRBJ2-2; TRBD1 aligns across 8 bases. Germline V gene lookup returns CDR1 LNHDA and CDR2 SQIVND (reference sequence). The CDR3 length is 16 residues. V lost 8 bases and J lost 1; bases outside the gene matches: 9. CDR3 nucleotides: TGTGCCAGTGAAATATGGGACAGGAGGAACACCGGGGAGCTGTTTTTT. As protein: CASEIWDRRNTGELFF.

This rearrangement joins TRBV5-1 to TRBJ2-2; 12 positions match TRBD2. J was trimmed by 5 bases and V by 4 bases; bases with no gene match: 9. Germline CDR1 is SGHRS and CDR2 is YFSETQ. The length of the CDR3 is 17 residues. The CDR3 spells CASSGGMTSGRTGELFF. The CDR3 DNA is TGCGCCAGCAGCGGGGGAATGACTAGCGGGAGAACCGGGGAGCTGTTTTTT.

V and J are TRBV9 and TRBJ2-3; weak D call: TRBD1 (5 bases). V lost 3 bases to trimming and J lost 6 bases, with 8 bases between them. The CDR3 extends over 12 amino acids. The V gene's germline CDR1 is SGDLS and CDR2 YYNGEE. The CDR3 is CASSAYRDTQYF. The CDR3 DNA reads as TGTGCCAGCAGCGCGTACAGGGATACGCAGTATTTT.

The CDR3 loop reads CASSLDGDSNQPQHF. The CDR3 DNA follows: TGTGCCAGCAGCTTAGACGGGGATAGCAATCAGCCCCAGCATTTT. This chain links TRBV11-2 with TRBJ1-5; D unresolved. V was shortened by 0 bases and J by 0 bases, with 6 bases between the two germline ends. This CDR3 has 15 residues. The V gene's germline CDR1 is SGHAT and CDR2 FQNNGV. Supplemented by reference TRBV11-2 and TRBJ1-5, the full variable domain reads EAGVAQSPRYKIIEKRQSVAFWCNPISGHATLYWYQQILGQGPKLLIQFQNNGVVDDSQLPKDRFSAERLKGVDSTLKIQPAKLEDSAVYLCASSLDGDSNQPQHFGDGTRLSIL.

This clone occurred once. This chain links TRBV19 with TRBJ2-7; D is unclear. The CDR3 runs to 15 residues. Trimming cost V 3 bases and J 0 bases, with 12 bases left between them. The V gene's germline CDR1 is LNHDA and CDR2 SQIVND (reference sequence). The CDR3 region has the DNA TGTGCCAGTAGTATGGAAGCGCGAAGCTCCTACGAGCAGTACTTC. Its protein is CASSMEARSSYEQYF.

The CDR3 region is CASSLEGQPLYEQYF. The CDR3 DNA reads TGTGCCAGCAGCTTAGAGGGCCAGCCTCTCTACGAGCAGTACTTC. The rearrangement links TRBV11-2 to TRBJ2-7; no firm D call. This CDR3 is built from 15 residues. Germline lookup yields CDR1 SGHAT and CDR2 FQNNGV. V lost 0 bases and J 3 bases, leaving 12 bases between the germline ends.

This clone was found once. J is TRBJ2-5 and V is TRBV7-8; TRBD2 is a possible D gene (6 bases). The CDR3 contains 15 residues. CDR1 is SGHVS and CDR2 is FQNEAQ in the germline V gene. The V end lost 1 base, the J end lost 4 bases, and 13 bases lay between the germline ends. CDR3 loop: CASSLGGEPLETQYF. The CDR3 bases are TGTGCCAGCAGCTTAGGCGGGGAGCCACTAGAGACCCAGTACTTC.

The chain couples TRBV11-2 to TRBJ2-7; 9 bases fit TRBD2. The CDR3 runs 17 residues. Germline-derived CDR1 and CDR2 are SGHAT and FQNNGV. V dropped 0 bases and J dropped 1; count of bases not matched to a gene: 7. DNA of the CDR3: TGTGCCAGCAGCTTAGAACAGCGGGAGGTTTTTTCCTACGAGCAGTACTTC. This translates into CASSLEQREVFSYEQYF.

This chain uses TRBV19 with TRBJ2-6; TRBD1 matches at 9 bases. The CDR3 length is 17 residues. The germline gives CDR1 LNHDA, CDR2 SQIVND (reference sequence). Trimming removed 3 bases from V and 2 bases from J; junction bases left unmatched: 5. The DNA for the CDR3 is TGTGCCAGTAGTATCATACAGGGGGCGACTGGGGCCAACGTCCTGACTTTC. Translation: CASSIIQGATGANVLTF.

The chain couples TRBV25-1 to TRBJ2-2; the D gene is possibly TRBD2 (6 bases). Per the germline V gene, CDR1 is MGHDK and CDR2 is SYGVNS. The CDR3 has 18 amino acids. Trimming removed 0 bases from V and 0 bases from J, with 14 bases in between. CDR3 DNA: TGTGCCAGCAGTGAATATCGCGGGGACTGGCCGAACACCGGGGAGCTGTTTTTT. This gives the protein CASSEYRGDWPNTGELFF.

J is TRBJ2-1 and V is TRBV10-3; TRBD2 aligns across 7 bases. V lost 10 bases to trimming and J lost 8 bases; unmatched junction nucleotides: 17. Germline CDR1 is ENHRY and CDR2 is SYGVKD. The CDR3 runs 15 residues. In nucleotides, the CDR3 is TGTGCCACGGGTGTCGGCGGGAGTCGTGGAGATGAGCAGTTCTTC. Translation: CATGVGGSRGDEQFF.

The V call is TRBV10-3, the J call TRBJ1-1; 9 bases align to TRBD1. V shed 6 bases and J 1 base; nucleotides not matched to a gene: 6. The CDR3 sequence is 15 residues long. Germline V CDR1 and CDR2: ENHRY, SYGVKD. Here the CDR3 reads CAIRTIQGANTEAFF. Here the CDR3 DNA reads TGTGCCATCAGGACGATACAGGGGGCGAACACTGAAGCTTTCTTT.

This sequence joins TRBV29-1 and TRBJ2-5, with D possibly matching TRBD1 (5 bases). V lost 4 bases and J lost 5, with 11 bases in between. Germline values: CDR1 SQVTM, CDR2 ANQGSEA. The CDR3 extends over 12 amino acids. The CDR3 region has the DNA TGCAGCGTTGGTGGGGCATGGGAGACCCAGTACTTC. It specifies CSVGGAWETQYF.

J is TRBJ1-5 and V is TRBV2; no firm D call. The germline V and J ends were trimmed by 4 bases and 0 bases, with 13 bases remaining between them. Per the germline V gene, CDR1 is SNHLY and CDR2 is FYNNEI. CDR3 length equals 16 residues. This CDR3 is CASSVEHHNSNQPQHF. CDR3 in DNA: TGTGCCAGCAGTGTAGAGCACCATAATAGCAATCAGCCCCAGCATTTT.

The chain links TRBV27 to TRBJ2-5, with TRBD2 as a possible D gene (6 bases). This CDR3 has 16 residues. CDR1 and CDR2 from the germline V gene are MNHEY and SMNVEV (reference sequence). V shed 5 bases and J shed 2 bases, with 18 bases lying between them. The CDR3 sequence: CASSPLLTSRQETQYF. The DNA for the CDR3 is TGTGCCAGCAGTCCCCTTTTGACTAGTAGGCAAGAGACCCAGTACTTC.